This T cell receptor beta chain was documented in a study of shared clonotypes between healthy human individuals. Trimming removed 0 bases at V and 2 bases at J, with 13 bases between. The CDR3 sequence is 16 residues long. CDR1 is SGHRS and CDR2 is YFSETQ in the germline V gene. The donor cohort consisted entirely of Caucasian adults residing in Nashville, Tennessee. Assay runs were performed at deep level. Using immunoSEQ multiplex PCR, the repertoire was profiled, and TCRdb retains in-frame clones only, with some absent. Of hundreds of thousands of clones in the sample, just over 75% were seen once.

The chain recombines TRBV5-1 with TRBJ2-3; TRBD1 might be the D (7 bases). The receptor comes from a woman aged 40 to 49 in good health. Some clones in this sample may be carry-over from other donors' samples. Sequenced material: PBMCs. The chain's CDR3 is CASSLGRGLTTDTQYF. In DNA form, the CDR3 reads TGCGCCAGCAGCTTGGGGAGGGGGCTCACCACAGATACGCAGTATTTT.